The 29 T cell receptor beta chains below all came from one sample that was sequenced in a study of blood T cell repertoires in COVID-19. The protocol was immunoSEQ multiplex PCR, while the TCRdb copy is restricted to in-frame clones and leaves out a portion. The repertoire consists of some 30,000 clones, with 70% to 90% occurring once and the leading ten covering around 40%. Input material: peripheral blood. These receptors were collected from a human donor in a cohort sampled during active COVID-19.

The CDR3 region is CASSLGGAGGETQYF. The CDR3 bases are TGTGCCAGCAGCTTAGGTGGAGCGGGGGGAGAGACCCAGTACTTC. The J gene is TRBJ2-5, the V gene TRBV7-2, with 9 bases lining up with TRBD2. CDR3 length: 15 amino acids. Trimming took 1 base from V and 4 from J; bases not matched to a gene: 4. Germline CDR1 is SGHTA and CDR2 is FQGNSA.

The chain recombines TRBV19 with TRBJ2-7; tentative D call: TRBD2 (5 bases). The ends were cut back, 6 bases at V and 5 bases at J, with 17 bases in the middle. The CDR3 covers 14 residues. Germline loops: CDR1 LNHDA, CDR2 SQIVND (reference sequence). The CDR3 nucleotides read TGTGCCAGTAGCCCCAGGCGGGTCCTCCACGAGCAGTACTTC. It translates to CASSPRRVLHEQYF.

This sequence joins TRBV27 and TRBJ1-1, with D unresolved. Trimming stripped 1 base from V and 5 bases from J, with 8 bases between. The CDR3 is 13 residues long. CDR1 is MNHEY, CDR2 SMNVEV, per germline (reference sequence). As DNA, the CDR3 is TGTGCCAGCAGTTTATTTAGGGAGACTGAAGCTTTCTTT. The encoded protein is CASSLFRETEAFF.

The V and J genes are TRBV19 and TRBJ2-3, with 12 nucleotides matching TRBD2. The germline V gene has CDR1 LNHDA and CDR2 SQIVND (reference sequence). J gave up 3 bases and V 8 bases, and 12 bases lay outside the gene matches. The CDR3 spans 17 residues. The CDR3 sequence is CASSTSGGLVSTDTQYF. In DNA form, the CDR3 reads TGTGCCAGTTCAACTAGCGGGGGGTTGGTGAGTACAGATACGCAGTATTTT. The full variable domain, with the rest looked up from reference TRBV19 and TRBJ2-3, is DGGITQSPKYLFRKEGQNVTLSCEQNLNHDAMYWYRQDPGQGLRLIYYSQIVNDFQKGDIAEGYSVSREKKESFPLTVTSAQKNPTAFYLCASSTSGGLVSTDTQYFGPGTRLTVL.

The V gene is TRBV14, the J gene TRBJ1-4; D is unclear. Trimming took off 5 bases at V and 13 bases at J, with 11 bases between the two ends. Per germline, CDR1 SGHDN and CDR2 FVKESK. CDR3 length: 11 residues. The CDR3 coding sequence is TGTGCCAGCAGCATCCGCGGTACACTGTTTTTT. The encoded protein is CASSIRGTLFF.

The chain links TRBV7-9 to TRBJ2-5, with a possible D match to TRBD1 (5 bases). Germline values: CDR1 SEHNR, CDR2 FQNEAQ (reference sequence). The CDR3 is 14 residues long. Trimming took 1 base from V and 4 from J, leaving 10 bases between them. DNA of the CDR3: TGTGCCAGCAGCTTAGGAAGGGGAAGAGAGACCCAGTACTTC. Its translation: CASSLGRGRETQYF.

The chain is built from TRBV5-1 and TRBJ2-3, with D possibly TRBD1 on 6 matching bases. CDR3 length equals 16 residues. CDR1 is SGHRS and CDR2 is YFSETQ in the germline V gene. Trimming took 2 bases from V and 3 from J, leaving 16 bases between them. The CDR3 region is CASSFNRAMRTDTQYF. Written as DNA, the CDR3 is TGCGCCAGCAGCTTCAACAGGGCCATGCGAACAGATACGCAGTATTTT.

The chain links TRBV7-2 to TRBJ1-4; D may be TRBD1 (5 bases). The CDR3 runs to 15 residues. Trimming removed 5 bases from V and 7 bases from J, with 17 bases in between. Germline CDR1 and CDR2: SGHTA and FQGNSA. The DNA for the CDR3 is TGTGCCAGCAGCCCAGAGGGGAGGTATGGTGAAAAACTGTTTTTT. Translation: CASSPEGRYGEKLFF.

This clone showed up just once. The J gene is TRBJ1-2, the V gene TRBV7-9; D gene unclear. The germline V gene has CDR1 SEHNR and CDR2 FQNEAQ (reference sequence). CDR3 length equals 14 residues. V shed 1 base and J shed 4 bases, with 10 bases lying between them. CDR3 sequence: CASSLGVSGYGYTF. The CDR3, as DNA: TGTGCCAGCAGCTTAGGGGTCAGCGGCTATGGCTACACCTTC.

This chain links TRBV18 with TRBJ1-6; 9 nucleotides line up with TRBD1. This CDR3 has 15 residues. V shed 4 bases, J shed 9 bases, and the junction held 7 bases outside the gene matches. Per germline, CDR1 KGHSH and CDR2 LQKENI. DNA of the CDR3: TGTGCCAGCTCACAACAGGGGGCGAATATTTCACCCCTCCACTTT. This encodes CASSQQGANISPLHF.

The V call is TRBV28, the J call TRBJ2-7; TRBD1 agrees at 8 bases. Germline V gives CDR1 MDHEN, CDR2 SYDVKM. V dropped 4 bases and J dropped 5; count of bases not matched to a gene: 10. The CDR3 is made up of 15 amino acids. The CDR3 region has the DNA TGTGCCAGCAGTTCCACCGGACAGGGAATCAACGAGCAGTACTTC. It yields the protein CASSSTGQGINEQYF.

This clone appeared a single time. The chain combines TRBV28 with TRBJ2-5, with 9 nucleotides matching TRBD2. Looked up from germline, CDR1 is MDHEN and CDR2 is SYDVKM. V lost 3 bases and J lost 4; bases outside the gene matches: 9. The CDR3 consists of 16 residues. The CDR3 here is CASSFPGGGAGETQYF. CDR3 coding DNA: TGTGCCAGCAGTTTCCCTGGCGGGGGGGCAGGAGAGACCCAGTACTTC.

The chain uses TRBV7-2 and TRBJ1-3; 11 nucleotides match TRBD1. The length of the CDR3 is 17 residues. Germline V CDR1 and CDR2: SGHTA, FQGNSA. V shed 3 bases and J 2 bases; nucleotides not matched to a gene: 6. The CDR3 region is CASSFTGTGGTGNTIYF. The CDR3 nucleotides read TGTGCCAGCAGCTTTACCGGGACAGGGGGTACTGGAAACACCATATATTTT.

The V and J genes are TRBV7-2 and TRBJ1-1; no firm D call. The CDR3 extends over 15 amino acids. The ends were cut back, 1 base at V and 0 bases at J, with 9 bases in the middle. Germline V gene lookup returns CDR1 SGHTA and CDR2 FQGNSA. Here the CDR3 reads CASSLVPGMNTEAFF. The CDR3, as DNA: TGTGCCAGCAGCTTAGTACCCGGGATGAACACTGAAGCTTTCTTT.

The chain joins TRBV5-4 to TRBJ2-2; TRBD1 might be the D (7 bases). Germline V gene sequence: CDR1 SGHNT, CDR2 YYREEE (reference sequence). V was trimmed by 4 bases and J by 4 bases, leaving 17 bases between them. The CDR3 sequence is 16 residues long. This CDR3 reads CASSPVGGGFTGELFF. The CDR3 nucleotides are TGTGCCAGCAGCCCCGTCGGAGGGGGCTTCACCGGGGAGCTGTTTTTT. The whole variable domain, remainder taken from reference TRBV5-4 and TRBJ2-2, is ETGVTQSPTHLIKTRGQQVTLRCSSQSGHNTVSWYQQALGQGPQFIFQYYREEENGRGNFPPRFSGLQFPNYSSELNVNALELDDSALYLCASSPVGGGFTGELFFGEGSRLTVL.

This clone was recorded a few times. The CDR3 sequence is CASNHRDRRYSNQPQHF. The CDR3 DNA reads TGTGCCAGTAACCACCGGGACAGGAGATATAGCAATCAGCCCCAGCATTTT. J is TRBJ1-5 and V is TRBV19, with TRBD1 matching over 8 bases. The CDR3 runs to 17 residues. Germline loops: CDR1 LNHDA, CDR2 SQIVND (reference sequence). Trimming cost V 7 bases and J 0 bases; bases outside gene matches: 11. The variable domain in full, completed from reference TRBV19 and TRBJ1-5, reads DGGITQSPKYLFRKEGQNVTLSCEQNLNHDAMYWYRQDPGQGLRLIYYSQIVNDFQKGDIAEGYSVSREKKESFPLTVTSAQKNPTAFYLCASNHRDRRYSNQPQHFGDGTRLSIL.

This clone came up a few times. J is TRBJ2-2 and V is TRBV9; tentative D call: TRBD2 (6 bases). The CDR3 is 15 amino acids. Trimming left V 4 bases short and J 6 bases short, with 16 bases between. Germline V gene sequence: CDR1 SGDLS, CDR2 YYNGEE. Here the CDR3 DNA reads TGTGCCAGCAGCAAGGGATCTAGCGTACCCGGGGAGCTGTTTTTT. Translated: CASSKGSSVPGELFF.

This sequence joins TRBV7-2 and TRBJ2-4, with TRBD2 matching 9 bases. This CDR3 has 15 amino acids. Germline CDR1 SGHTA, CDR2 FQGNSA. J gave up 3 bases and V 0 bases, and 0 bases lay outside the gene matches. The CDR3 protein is CASSLASGGKNIQYF. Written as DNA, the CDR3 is TGTGCCAGCAGCTTAGCTAGCGGGGGCAAAAACATTCAGTACTTC.

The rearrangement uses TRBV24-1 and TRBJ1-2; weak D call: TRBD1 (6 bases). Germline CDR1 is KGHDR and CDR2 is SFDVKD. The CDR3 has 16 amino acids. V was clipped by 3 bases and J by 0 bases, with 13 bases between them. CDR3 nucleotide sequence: TGTGCCACCAGTGATACCAACAGGGCGGCTAACTATGGCTACACCTTC. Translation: CATSDTNRAANYGYTF.

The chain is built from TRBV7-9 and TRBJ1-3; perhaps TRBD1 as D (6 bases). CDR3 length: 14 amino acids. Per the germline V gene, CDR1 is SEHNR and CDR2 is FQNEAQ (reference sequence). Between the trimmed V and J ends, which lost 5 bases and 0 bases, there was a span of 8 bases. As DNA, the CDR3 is TGTGCCAGCAGCCCGGACAGCTCTGGAAACACCATATATTTT. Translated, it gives CASSPDSSGNTIYF.

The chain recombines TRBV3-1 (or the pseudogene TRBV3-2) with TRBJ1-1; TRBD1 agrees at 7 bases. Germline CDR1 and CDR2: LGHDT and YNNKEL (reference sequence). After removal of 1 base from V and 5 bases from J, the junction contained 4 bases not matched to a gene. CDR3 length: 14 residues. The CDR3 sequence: CASSQAWTGTEAFF. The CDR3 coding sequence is TGTGCCAGCAGCCAAGCCTGGACAGGAACTGAAGCTTTCTTT.

The chain's CDR3 is CASSQGGDRGYEQYF. The CDR3 DNA is TGTGCCAGCAGCCAGGGGGGTGACAGGGGCTACGAGCAGTACTTC. The chain employs TRBV9 and TRBJ2-7; 8 bases are a match to TRBD1. V shed 4 bases, J shed 3 bases, and the junction held 9 bases outside the gene matches. The V gene's germline CDR1 is SGDLS and CDR2 YYNGEE. CDR3 length equals 15 residues.

CDR3 amino acids: CATSRDGLLTDTQYF. The CDR3 DNA sequence: TGTGCCACCAGCAGAGATGGACTTCTCACAGATACGCAGTATTTT. The J gene is TRBJ2-3, the V gene TRBV15; weak D call: TRBD2 (5 bases). Germline V CDR1 and CDR2: LNHNV, YYDKDF (reference sequence). Trimming removed 0 bases at V and 2 bases at J, with 9 bases between. The CDR3 runs to 15 residues.

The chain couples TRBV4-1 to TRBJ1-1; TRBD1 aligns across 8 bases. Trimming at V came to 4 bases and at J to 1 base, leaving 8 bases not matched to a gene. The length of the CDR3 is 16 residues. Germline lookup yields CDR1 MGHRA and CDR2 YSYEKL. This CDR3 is CASSLRTGTGNTEAFF. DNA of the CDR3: TGCGCCAGCAGCCTTAGAACCGGGACAGGGAACACTGAAGCTTTCTTT.

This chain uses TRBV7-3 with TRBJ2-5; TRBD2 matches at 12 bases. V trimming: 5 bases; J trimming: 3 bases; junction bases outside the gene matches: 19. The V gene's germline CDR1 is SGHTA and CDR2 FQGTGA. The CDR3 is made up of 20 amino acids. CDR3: CASSTRIFAETSGGKETQYF. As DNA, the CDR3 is TGTGCCAGCAGCACCAGAATATTTGCGGAAACTAGCGGGGGGAAAGAGACCCAGTACTTC.

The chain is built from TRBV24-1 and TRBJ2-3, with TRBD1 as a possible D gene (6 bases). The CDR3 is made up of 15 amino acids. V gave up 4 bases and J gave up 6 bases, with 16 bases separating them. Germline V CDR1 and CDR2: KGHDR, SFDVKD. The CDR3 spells CATSEMVGAQDTQYF. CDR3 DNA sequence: TGTGCCACCAGTGAGATGGTGGGGGCTCAGGATACGCAGTATTTT.

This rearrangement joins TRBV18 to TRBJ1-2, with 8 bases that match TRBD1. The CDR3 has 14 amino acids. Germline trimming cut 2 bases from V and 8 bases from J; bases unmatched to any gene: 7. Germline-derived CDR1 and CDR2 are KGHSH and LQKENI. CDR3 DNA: TGTGCCAGCTCACCAACACAGGGGGTTGAGGGCTACACCTTC. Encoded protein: CASSPTQGVEGYTF.

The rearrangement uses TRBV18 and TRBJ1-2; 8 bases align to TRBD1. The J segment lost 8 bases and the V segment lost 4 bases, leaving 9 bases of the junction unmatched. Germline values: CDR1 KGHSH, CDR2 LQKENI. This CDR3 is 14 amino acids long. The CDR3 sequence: CASSLRTGSTGYTF. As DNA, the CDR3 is TGTGCCAGCTCACTACGGACAGGGTCGACCGGCTACACCTTC.

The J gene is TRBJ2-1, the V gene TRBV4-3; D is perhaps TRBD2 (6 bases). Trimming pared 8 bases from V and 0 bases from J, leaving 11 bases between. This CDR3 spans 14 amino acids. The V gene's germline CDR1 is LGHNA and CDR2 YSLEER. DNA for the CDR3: TGCGCCAGCCAGAAGCGGGTCTCCTACAATGAGCAGTTCTTC. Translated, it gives CASQKRVSYNEQFF.